This is a list of T cell receptor beta chains from one sample in a study of beta chain features in type 1 diabetes. The assay was immunoSEQ multiplex PCR, and TCRdb's table has in-frame clones only and misses some. The data hold roughly 150,000 clones, with around 10% observed a single time. The specimen was central memory CD4+ T cells from blood. Receptors were obtained from a man aged 18 to 29 in good health. The CDR3 runs from the conserved cysteine through the conserved F or W. D genes are given only for firm matches. Expanded clones are given a class, and other clones once, few, many or no size at all.

TRBV29-1,-,TRBJ2-7,-,CSAGGTVSYEQYF,TGCAGCGCCGGGGGGACAGTCTCCTACGAGCAGTACTTC
TRBV25-1,TRBD1,TRBJ1-1,few,CASRPGTGKNTEAFF,TGTGCCAGTCGTCCCGGGACAGGGAAAAACACTGAAGCTTTCTTT
TRBV11-2,-,TRBJ2-5,-,CASTKKETQYF,TGTGCCAGCACAAAAAAAGAGACCCAGTACTTC
TRBV7-9,-,TRBJ1-6,-,CASSFFGGADNSPLHF,TGTGCCAGCAGCTTTTTCGGGGGCGCAGATAATTCACCCCTCCACTTT
TRBV30,-,TRBJ1-4,-,CAWSRGTNEKLFF,TGTGCCTGGAGCCGGGGGACTAATGAAAAACTGTTTTTT
TRBV7-2,TRBD2,TRBJ2-3,few,CASSTRLAGTIDTQYF,TGTGCCAGCAGCACCCGACTAGCGGGAACAATAGATACGCAGTATTTT
TRBV4-3,-,TRBJ2-1,-,CASSQENRRNNEQFF,TGCGCCAGCAGCCAAGAAAACAGGAGGAACAATGAGCAGTTCTTC
TRBV7-2,-,TRBJ1-1,few,CASSRVGTGNTEAFF,TGTGCCAGCAGCCGGGTAGGCACAGGAAACACTGAAGCTTTCTTT
TRBV19,-,TRBJ1-5,-,CASTGRYNQPQHF,TGTGCCAGTACGGGGCGGTACAATCAGCCCCAGCATTTT
TRBV5-1,-,TRBJ2-2,-,CASSWGNTGELFF,TGCGCCAGCAGCTGGGGGAACACCGGGGAGCTGTTTTTT
TRBV11-2,TRBD1,TRBJ1-1,few,CASSVDRGRQNTEAFF,TGTGCCAGCAGCGTGGACAGGGGGCGGCAGAACACTGAAGCTTTCTTT
TRBV9,-,TRBJ1-4,-,CASSVSLGPPGEKLFF,TGTGCCAGCAGCGTATCCCTAGGGCCCCCGGGGGAAAAACTGTTTTTT
TRBV2,TRBD2,TRBJ2-5,-,CASSGAGLAKTQYF,TGTGCCAGCAGTGGAGCGGGGCTAGCCAAGACCCAGTACTTC
TRBV30,-,TRBJ2-2,many,CACGARWTGELFF,TGTGCCTGCGGGGCCCGGTGGACCGGGGAGCTGTTTTTT
TRBV4-3,-,TRBJ2-7,few,CASSQERTGEQYF,TGCGCCAGCAGCCAAGAGAGGACCGGGGAGCAGTACTTC
TRBV30,TRBD1,TRBJ2-2,few,CAWGTTGYTGELFF,TGTGCCTGGGGGACGACAGGGTACACCGGGGAGCTGTTTTTT
TRBV4-2,-,TRBJ1-2,-,CASSQASGLTYGYTF,TGTGCCAGCAGCCAAGCTTCAGGGCTTACCTATGGCTACACCTTC
TRBV27,TRBD1,TRBJ2-7,-,CASRFRQGGGEQYF,TGTGCCAGCAGATTCAGACAGGGCGGTGGCGAGCAGTACTTC
TRBV7-7,-,TRBJ2-5,-,CASSLGLRETQYF,TGTGCTAGCAGCTTAGGACTGAGAGAGACCCAGTACTTC
TRBV19,-,TRBJ1-5,-,CASKKKPQHF,TGTGCCAGTAAGAAGAAGCCCCAGCATTTT
TRBV29-1,-,TRBJ2-4,few,CSVADWDKNIQYF,TGCAGCGTTGCGGACTGGGACAAAAACATTCAGTACTTC
TRBV9,TRBD2,TRBJ2-3,few,CASSGGGRDTQYF,TGTGCCAGCAGCGGTGGCGGGAGGGATACGCAGTATTTT
TRBV7-2,-,TRBJ2-1,many,CASSRHPSSYNEQFF,TGTGCCAGCAGCCGCCACCCCAGCTCTTACAATGAGCAGTTCTTC
TRBV9,-,TRBJ1-6,few,CASSVVDSYSPLHF,TGTGCCAGCAGCGTAGTGGACAGTTATTCACCCCTCCACTTT
TRBV15,TRBD2,TRBJ2-5,few,CASASGGRGWETQYF,TGTGCCTCTGCTAGCGGGGGGCGTGGTTGGGAGACCCAGTACTTC
TRBV7-2,-,TRBJ2-1,many,CASSAQSATYNEQFF,TGTGCCAGCAGCGCTCAGTCGGCAACATACAATGAGCAGTTCTTC
TRBV29-1,-,TRBJ2-7,few,CSVATTYEQYF,TGCAGCGTTGCGACCACCTACGAGCAGTACTTC
TRBV5-1,-,TRBJ2-1,-,CASSLDGGDNEQFF,TGCGCCAGCAGCTTGGACGGCGGGGACAATGAGCAGTTCTTC
TRBV7-2,TRBD2,TRBJ2-3,-,CASSLQRGDTDTQYF,TGTGCCAGCAGCCTCCAGCGGGGGGACACAGATACGCAGTATTTT
TRBV29-1,-,TRBJ2-1,-,CSVEVTQGYNEQFF,TGCAGCGTTGAAGTCACGCAGGGATACAATGAGCAGTTCTTC
TRBV4-1,-,TRBJ1-3,few,CASSRVSGPPSSGNTIYF,TGCGCCAGCAGCCGGGTCAGCGGGCCGCCTAGCTCTGGAAACACCATATATTTT
TRBV7-2,-,TRBJ2-7,-,CASSLRFYEQYF,TGTGCCAGCAGCTTACGGTTCTACGAGCAGTACTTC
TRBV5-1,TRBD2,TRBJ2-3,-,CASSEGLAGADTQYF,TGCGCCAGCAGCGAGGGACTAGCGGGAGCAGATACGCAGTATTTT
TRBV7-8,-,TRBJ2-3,few,CASSSEDSTLGTQYF,TGTGCCAGCAGCTCAGAGGACTCTACCTTAGGTACGCAGTATTTT
TRBV19,-,TRBJ2-1,-,CASSRLQGARNEQFF,TGTGCCAGTAGTCGACTCCAGGGAGCTAGGAATGAGCAGTTCTTC
TRBV7-9,TRBD2,TRBJ2-5,few,CASSLPAGGQETQYF,TGTGCCAGCAGCTTACCAGCGGGGGGCCAAGAGACCCAGTACTTC
TRBV29-1,-,TRBJ1-4,few,CSVEDIATNEKLFF,TGCAGCGTTGAAGACATCGCAACTAATGAAAAACTGTTTTTT
TRBV7-9,TRBD1,TRBJ1-3,few,CASSKDRGSGNTIYF,TGTGCCAGCAGCAAAGACAGGGGCTCTGGAAACACCATATATTTT
TRBV29-1,-,TRBJ2-3,few,CSVLGRMGEDTQYF,TGCAGCGTTTTAGGGCGGATGGGGGAAGATACGCAGTATTTT
TRBV6-6,-,TRBJ2-3,-,CASIEGGFTDTQYF,TGTGCCAGCATAGAAGGCGGATTCACAGATACGCAGTATTTT
TRBV28,-,TRBJ2-5,-,CASRGRSRQETQYF,TGTGCCAGCAGAGGTAGGTCCCGCCAAGAGACCCAGTACTTC
TRBV5-1,TRBD1,TRBJ2-2,-,CASSPGQGYAGELFF,TGCGCCAGCAGCCCCGGACAGGGTTATGCCGGGGAGCTGTTTTTT